These 32 T cell receptor beta chains were all obtained from the same sample, sequenced in a study of T cells in localized non-small cell lung cancer. Produced via immunoSEQ multiplex PCR; TCRdb's table is partial and in-frame only. The sample yields just under 35,000 clones, roughly 90% seen once. Sequences were derived from peripheral blood mononuclear cells, sampled before any cancer treatment. The receptors here all came from a female donor aged 60 or older with stage II lung adenocarcinoma.

The chain uses TRBV28 and TRBJ2-7; 9 nucleotides agree with TRBD1. After removal of 4 bases from V and 5 bases from J, the junction contained 6 bases not matched to a gene. CDR1 is MDHEN, CDR2 SYDVKM, per germline. The CDR3 loop spans 14 amino acids. The CDR3 DNA is TGTGCCAGCAGTTCCCCCCGGACAGGGGACGAGCAGTACTTC. Translating it yields CASSSPRTGDEQYF.

This rearrangement joins TRBV9 to TRBJ2-1; 14 bases are a match to TRBD2. CDR3 length: 21 residues. Germline lookup yields CDR1 SGDLS and CDR2 YYNGEE. After removal of 3 bases from V and 0 bases from J, the junction contained 14 bases not matched to a gene. CDR3 loop: CASSAEGGLAGVLRSYNEQFF. CDR3 DNA: TGTGCCAGCAGCGCGGAGGGGGGACTAGCGGGAGTTTTGCGCTCCTACAATGAGCAGTTCTTC.

The chain couples TRBV4-1 to TRBJ2-7; D possibly corresponds to TRBD1 (6 bases). With 0 bases removed from V and 2 bases from J, the gap between germline ends came to 14 bases. Germline CDR1 reads MGHRA; CDR2 reads YSYEKL. The CDR3 consists of 16 residues. CDR3 sequence (DNA): TGCGCCAGCAGCCAAGATCCCGGGACACCTACCTACGAGCAGTACTTC. Amino acid sequence: CASSQDPGTPTYEQYF.

A single count supports this clone. This chain uses TRBV5-8 with TRBJ2-5, with D possibly matching TRBD1 (6 bases). The CDR3 is made up of 14 amino acids. Trimming cost V 4 bases and J 2 bases, with 12 bases left between them. Germline values: CDR1 SGHTS, CDR2 YDEGEE. CDR3 in amino acids: CASSARDMQETQYF. The CDR3 coding sequence is TGTGCCAGCAGCGCCCGGGACATGCAAGAGACCCAGTACTTC.

This clone was counted between two and nine times. The chain is built from TRBV4-1 and TRBJ1-1, with a weak D call TRBD1 (6 bases). This CDR3 region has 15 residues. Trimming cost V 2 bases and J 2 bases, with 12 bases left between them. Germline values: CDR1 MGHRA, CDR2 YSYEKL. Here the CDR3 DNA reads TGCGCCAGCAGCCAACCCCAGGGGTACAACACTGAAGCTTTCTTT. Translating gives CASSQPQGYNTEAFF.

This sequence joins TRBV19 and TRBJ1-1; unclear D gene. The CDR3 is 13 residues long. Trimming removed 5 bases at V and 1 base at J, with 8 bases between. Germline V CDR1 and CDR2: LNHDA, SQIVND (reference sequence). The CDR3 nucleotides are TGTGCCAGTAGTGACGGACCGAACACTGAAGCTTTCTTT. Amino acids: CASSDGPNTEAFF.

The chain links TRBV18 to TRBJ2-7, with 8 bases that match TRBD2. Germline assignment: CDR1 KGHSH and CDR2 LQKENI. The trim removed 3 bases at V and 1 base at J, leaving 11 bases unmatched. The CDR3 runs 17 residues. The CDR3 nucleotides are TGTGCCAGCTCACCTACCAGCGGGGGCGAACAATCCTACGAGCAGTACTTC. Translating gives CASSPTSGGEQSYEQYF.

The gene calls are TRBV6-6 and TRBJ2-7, with 13 bases matching TRBD2. Trimming took 7 bases from V and 5 from J; bases not matched to a gene: 8. The CDR3 loop spans 15 amino acids. Per the germline V gene, CDR1 is MNHNY and CDR2 is SVGAGI (reference sequence). Written as DNA, the CDR3 is TGTGCCAGCATGACTAGCGGGGGGCTCCGGAACGAGCAGTACTTC. Amino acid sequence: CASMTSGGLRNEQYF.

V gene TRBV7-9 combines with J gene TRBJ1-1, with a weak D call TRBD1 (6 bases). The CDR3 has 15 amino acids. Germline V CDR1 and CDR2: SEHNR, FQNEAQ (reference sequence). Trimming pared 5 bases from V and 4 bases from J, leaving 17 bases between. The CDR3 spells CASSPPKGEGTEAFF. CDR3 nucleotide sequence: TGTGCCAGCAGCCCCCCTAAGGGGGAAGGCACTGAAGCTTTCTTT.

This clone was seen a single time. The genes are TRBV7-2 and TRBJ2-3; 9 bases are shared with TRBD2. V shed 5 bases and J 4 bases; nucleotides not matched to a gene: 4. This CDR3 spans 14 amino acids. Germline V gives CDR1 SGHTA, CDR2 FQGNSA. CDR3 coding DNA: TGTGCCAGCAGCCCCGGACTAGCGTCAGATACGCAGTATTTT. Translation gives CASSPGLASDTQYF.

In its sample, this clone ranks as medium-sized. The chain is built from TRBV28 and TRBJ2-5, with D perhaps TRBD1 (7 bases). The CDR3 is 16 residues long. Germline CDR1 and CDR2: MDHEN and SYDVKM. Trimming cost V 3 bases and J 1 base, with 15 bases left between them. The chain's CDR3 is CASSLEAGGGQETQYF. The CDR3 coding sequence is TGTGCCAGCAGTTTGGAGGCAGGGGGAGGCCAAGAGACCCAGTACTTC.

V is TRBV2 and J is TRBJ2-2; D may correspond to TRBD1 or TRBD2 (5 bases each). Per the germline V gene, CDR1 is SNHLY and CDR2 is FYNNEI. V dropped 6 bases and J dropped 0 bases, with 8 bases sitting between them. The CDR3 length is 14 residues. The CDR3 coding sequence is TGTGCCAGCAGGACGGGGCCGAACACCGGGGAGCTGTTTTTT. Its translation: CASRTGPNTGELFF.

The rearrangement uses TRBV7-9 and TRBJ1-2, with D possibly matching TRBD1 (5 bases). Germline assignment: CDR1 SEHNR and CDR2 FQNEAQ (reference sequence). This CDR3 spans 15 amino acids. Deletions cut 4 bases from V and 4 bases from J, with 16 bases between. The DNA of the CDR3 is TGTGCCAGCAGCTCAGCCGGGACGGCTTCCTATGGCTACACCTTC. Protein: CASSSAGTASYGYTF.

The CDR3 DNA follows: TGTGCCATCAGTGACTGGACTAGCGGGGGTACCCAGTACTTC. It encodes CAISDWTSGGTQYF. The chain combines TRBV10-3 with TRBJ2-5; 13 positions match TRBD2. The CDR3 is 14 residues long. Germline CDR1 is ENHRY and CDR2 is SYGVKD. The J segment lost 8 bases and the V segment lost 3 bases, leaving 3 bases of the junction unmatched.

The CDR3 is CASSQGANTEAFF. As DNA, the CDR3 is TGTGCCAGCAGCCAAGGGGCAAACACTGAAGCTTTCTTT. V is TRBV7-3 and J is TRBJ1-1, with D possibly being TRBD1 (5 bases). V lost 5 bases and J 2 bases, leaving 9 bases between the germline ends. CDR1 and CDR2 (germline): SGHTA, FQGTGA. CDR3 length: 13 residues.

The CDR3 spells CASSRRWTGVINEQFF. DNA for the CDR3: TGTGCCAGCAGCCGCCGTTGGACAGGGGTGATCAATGAGCAGTTCTTC. This rearrangement joins TRBV7-2 to TRBJ2-1, with 9 bases matching TRBD1. CDR3 size: 16 residues. Germline V gene data show CDR1 as SGHTA and CDR2 as FQGNSA. J lost 6 bases, V lost 5 bases, and 11 bases had no gene match.

In DNA, the CDR3 is TGTGCCAGCAGTGACGGGGGACCCTTGGGCTACACCTTC. It yields the protein CASSDGGPLGYTF. The chain uses TRBV25-1 and TRBJ1-2; a possible D gene is TRBD1 (5 bases). Germline V gene sequence: CDR1 MGHDK, CDR2 SYGVNS. This CDR3 contains 13 residues. With 3 bases removed from V and 8 bases from J, the gap between germline ends came to 13 bases.

This chain uses TRBV6-1 with TRBJ1-2; D is undetermined. CDR1 is MNHNS and CDR2 is SASEGT in the germline V gene. This CDR3 has 12 amino acids. Between the trimmed V and J ends, which lost 2 bases and 4 bases, there was a span of 5 bases. This CDR3 is CASSESSYGYTF. The CDR3 DNA reads as TGTGCCAGCAGTGAATCCTCCTATGGCTACACCTTC.

The rearrangement links TRBV28 to TRBJ1-2, with D unresolved. Per germline, CDR1 MDHEN and CDR2 SYDVKM. Trimming took 3 bases from V and 8 from J, leaving 13 bases between them. The CDR3 runs 13 residues. As DNA, the CDR3 is TGTGCCAGCAGTTTCCTCAATCCGGGGGGCTACACCTTC. It specifies CASSFLNPGGYTF.

The chain links TRBV18 to TRBJ1-3, with TRBD1 matching over 9 bases. From germline, CDR1 is KGHSH and CDR2 LQKENI. After removal of 3 bases from V and 3 bases from J, the junction contained 6 bases not matched to a gene. The CDR3 loop spans 16 amino acids. The CDR3 reads CASSPETGGYGNTIYF. The CDR3 DNA reads TGTGCCAGCTCACCTGAGACAGGGGGTTATGGAAACACCATATATTTT. Filled out from reference TRBV18 and TRBJ1-3, the complete variable domain reads NAGVMQNPRHLVRRRGQEARLRCSPMKGHSHVYWYRQLPEEGLKFMVYLQKENIIDESGMPKERFSAEFPKEGPSILRIQQVVRGDSAAYFCASSPETGGYGNTIYFGEGSWLTVV.

J is TRBJ2-3 and V is TRBV19; possibly TRBD1 or TRBD2 for D (5 bases each). This CDR3 is 14 amino acids long. Germline assignment: CDR1 LNHDA and CDR2 SQIVND (reference sequence). Trimming cost V 4 bases and J 7 bases, with 15 bases left between them. The CDR3 nucleotides are TGTGCCAGTAGTACCGGAGGTACAGGATATACGCAGTATTTT. Amino acid sequence: CASSTGGTGYTQYF.

The chain combines TRBV4-3 with TRBJ2-1; D is possibly TRBD2 (5 bases). The CDR3 is 15 residues long. V was shortened by 2 bases and J by 7 bases, with 15 bases between the two germline ends. Looked up from germline, CDR1 is LGHNA and CDR2 is YSLEER. The CDR3 coding sequence is TGCGCCAGCAGCCAAAAGGTGGGAGATTGGAATGAGCAGTTCTTC. Translating it yields CASSQKVGDWNEQFF.

The J gene is TRBJ2-3, the V gene TRBV6-5; the D is unclear. The V end was cut by 5 bases, the J end by 2 bases, with 11 bases between. The length of the CDR3 is 14 residues. Per the germline V gene, CDR1 is MNHEY and CDR2 is SVGAGI. Written as DNA, the CDR3 is TGTGCCAGCAGTGCCTCTTCCTCCACAGATACGCAGTATTTT. Encoded protein: CASSASSSTDTQYF.

V usage is TRBV14 and J usage is TRBJ1-2; D is unclear. V lost 2 bases to trimming and J lost 8 bases, with 12 bases between them. The CDR3 sequence is 13 residues long. CDR1 SGHDN and CDR2 FVKESK come from the germline V gene. CDR3 in amino acids: CASSQLITQGYTF. The CDR3 DNA is TGTGCCAGCAGCCAACTGATTACCCAGGGCTACACCTTC.

This chain connects TRBV7-2 to TRBJ1-4, with 10 nucleotides matching TRBD1. V lost 5 bases to trimming and J lost 7 bases; unmatched junction nucleotides: 7. The CDR3 contains 15 residues. CDR1 SGHTA and CDR2 FQGNSA come from the germline V gene. The DNA for the CDR3 is TGTGCCAGCAGCCCAGACAGGGGGCGCACTGAAAAACTGTTTTTT. Translation gives CASSPDRGRTEKLFF.

This sequence joins TRBV7-9 and TRBJ2-1; 9 bases agree with TRBD2. The germline V gene has CDR1 SEHNR and CDR2 FQNEAQ (reference sequence). The V and J ends lost 5 bases and 8 bases, in that order; junction bases with no gene match: 10. The CDR3 contains 15 residues. The CDR3 region has the DNA TGTGCCAGCAGCCCCGGTAGCGGGAGAATATATGAGCAGTTCTTC. Its protein is CASSPGSGRIYEQFF.

This sequence joins TRBV30 and TRBJ1-3; no firm D call. The CDR3 has 15 residues. Germline V gene data show CDR1 as GTSNPN and CDR2 as SVGIG (reference sequence). V was cut by 3 bases and J by 0 bases, with 12 bases left in between. The CDR3 sequence is CAWRAWRDSGNTIYF. CDR3 sequence (DNA): TGTGCCTGGAGAGCGTGGAGAGACTCTGGAAACACCATATATTTT. The whole variable domain, filled in from reference TRBV30 and TRBJ1-3, reads SQTIHQWPATLVQPVGSPLSLECTVEGTSNPNLYWYRQAAGRGLQLLFYSVGIGQISSEVPQNLSASRPQDRQFILSSKKLLLSDSGFYLCAWRAWRDSGNTIYFGEGSWLTVV.

This clone was detected once. This rearrangement joins TRBV25-1 to TRBJ2-7, with D tentatively TRBD2 (5 bases). Between the trimmed V and J ends, which lost 5 bases and 4 bases, there was a span of 12 bases. The CDR3 contains 13 residues. Germline V gene data show CDR1 as MGHDK and CDR2 as SYGVNS. Written as DNA, the CDR3 is TGTGCCAGCAGTCGGGGATCTCTTTACGAGCAGTACTTC. Translating gives CASSRGSLYEQYF.

J is TRBJ2-7 and V is TRBV14; 7 nucleotides match TRBD1. CDR1 is SGHDN, CDR2 FVKESK, per germline. V trimming: 4 bases; J trimming: 3 bases; junction bases outside the gene matches: 9. The CDR3 is 15 amino acids. CDR3 DNA sequence: TGTGCCAGCAGCCCCCATTACGGGACAGTCTACGAGCAGTACTTC. Translation gives CASSPHYGTVYEQYF. Using reference TRBV14 and TRBJ2-7 for the parts outside the CDR3, the full variable domain is EAGVTQFPSHSVIEKGQTVTLRCDPISGHDNLYWYRRVMGKEIKFLLHFVKESKQDESGMPNNRFLAERTGGTYSTLKVQPAELEDSGVYFCASSPHYGTVYEQYFGPGTRLTVT.

Concerning this clone itself: A junction end diverges from the germline sequence, so it may reflect a read error. V usage is TRBV5-1 and J usage is TRBJ2-7, with D perhaps matching TRBD1 (6 bases). There are 13 residues in the CDR3. CDR1 is SGHRS, CDR2 YFSETQ, per germline. This chain's CDR3 is CAGSRDTLSGQYF. CDR3 DNA sequence: TGCGCCGGCAGCCGGGACACCCTATCGGGGCAGTACTTC.

This clone appeared a single time. The chain has TRBV4-3 and TRBJ2-3; 7 positions agree with TRBD1. The CDR3 runs 14 residues. V was clipped by 2 bases and J by 5 bases; unmatched bases: 4. From germline, CDR1 is LGHNA and CDR2 YSLEER. The CDR3 bases are TGCGCCAGCAGCCAACAGGGGGTAGGAGATACGCAGTATTTT. Translation: CASSQQGVGDTQYF.

The chain links TRBV7-9 to TRBJ2-1; D is ambiguous. This CDR3 has 14 amino acids. The germline CDR1 and CDR2 sequences are SEHNR and FQNEAQ (reference sequence). Trimming pared 5 bases from V and 9 bases from J, leaving 17 bases between. In DNA form, the CDR3 reads TGTGCCAGCAGCCCGGTAGGTTGGTTTGGTGAGCAGTTCTTC. It yields the protein CASSPVGWFGEQFF.